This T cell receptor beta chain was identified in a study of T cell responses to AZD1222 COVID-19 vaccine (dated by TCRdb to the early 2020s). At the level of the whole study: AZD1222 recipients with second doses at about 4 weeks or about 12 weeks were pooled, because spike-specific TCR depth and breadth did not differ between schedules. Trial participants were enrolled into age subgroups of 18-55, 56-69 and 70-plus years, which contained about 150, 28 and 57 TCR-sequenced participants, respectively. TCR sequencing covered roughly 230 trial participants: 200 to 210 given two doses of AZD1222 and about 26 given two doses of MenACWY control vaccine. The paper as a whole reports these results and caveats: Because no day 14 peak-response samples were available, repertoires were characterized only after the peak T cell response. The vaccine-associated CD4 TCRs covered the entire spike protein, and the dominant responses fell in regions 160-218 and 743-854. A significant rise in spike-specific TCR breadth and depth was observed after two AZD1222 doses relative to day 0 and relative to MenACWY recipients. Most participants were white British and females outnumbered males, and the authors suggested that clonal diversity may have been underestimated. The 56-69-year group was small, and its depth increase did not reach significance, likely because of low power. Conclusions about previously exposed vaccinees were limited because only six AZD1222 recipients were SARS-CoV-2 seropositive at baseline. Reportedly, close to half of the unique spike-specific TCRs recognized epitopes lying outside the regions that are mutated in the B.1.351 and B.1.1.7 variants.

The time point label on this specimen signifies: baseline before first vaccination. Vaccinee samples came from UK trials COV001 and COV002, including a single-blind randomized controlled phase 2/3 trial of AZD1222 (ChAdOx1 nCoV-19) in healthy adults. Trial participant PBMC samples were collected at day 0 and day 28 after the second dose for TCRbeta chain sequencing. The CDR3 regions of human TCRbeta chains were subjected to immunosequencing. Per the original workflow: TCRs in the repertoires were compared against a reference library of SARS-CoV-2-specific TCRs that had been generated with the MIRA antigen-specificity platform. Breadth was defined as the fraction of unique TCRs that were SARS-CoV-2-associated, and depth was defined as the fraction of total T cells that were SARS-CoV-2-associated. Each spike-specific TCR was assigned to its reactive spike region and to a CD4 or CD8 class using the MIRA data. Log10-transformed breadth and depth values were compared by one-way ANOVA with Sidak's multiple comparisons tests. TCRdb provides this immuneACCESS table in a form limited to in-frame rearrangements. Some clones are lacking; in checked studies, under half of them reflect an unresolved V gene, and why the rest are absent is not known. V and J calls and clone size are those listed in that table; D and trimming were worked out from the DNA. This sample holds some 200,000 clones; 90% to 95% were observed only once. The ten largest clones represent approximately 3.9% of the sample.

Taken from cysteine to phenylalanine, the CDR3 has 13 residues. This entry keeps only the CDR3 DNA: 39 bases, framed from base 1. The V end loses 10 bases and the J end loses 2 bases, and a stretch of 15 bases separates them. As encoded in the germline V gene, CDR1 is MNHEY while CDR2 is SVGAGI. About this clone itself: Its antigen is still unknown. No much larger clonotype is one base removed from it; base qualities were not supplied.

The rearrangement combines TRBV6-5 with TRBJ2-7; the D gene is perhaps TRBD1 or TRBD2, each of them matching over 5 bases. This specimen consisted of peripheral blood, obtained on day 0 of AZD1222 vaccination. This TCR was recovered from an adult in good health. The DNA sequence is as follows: TGTGCCACCACCGGGACGGAAACCTACGAGCAGTACTTC. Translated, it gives CATTGTETYEQYF.